The sequence of this TCR beta chain was determined in a study of T cell responses to AZD1222 COVID-19 vaccine. Findings and limits, study-wide: No day 14 peak samples; only post-peak repertoires were characterized. Clonal diversity may have been underestimated in mostly white British donors.

This clone was seen a single time. Its specificity is unknown. Sequencing was performed with immunoSEQ multiplex PCR; in TCRdb, only in-frame clones are kept and a portion is missing. The data show 82,000 or so clones, 85% to 95% seen once. V shed 4 bases and J shed 0 bases, with 8 bases lying between them. The germline V gene has CDR1 SGHAT and CDR2 FQNNGV. This CDR3 has 14 residues. The V call is TRBV11-2, the J call TRBJ2-3, with D possibly TRBD1 on 6 matching bases. The TCR comes from an adult in good health. This specimen was peripheral blood, taken on day 0 of AZD1222 vaccination. The chain's CDR3 is CASSSQGSTDTQYF. In nucleotides, the CDR3 is TGTGCCAGCAGCTCACAGGGTAGCACAGATACGCAGTATTTT.